The 29 T cell receptor beta chains reported below all come from one sample, sequenced in a study of blood T cell repertoires in COVID-19. Only in-frame clones appear in the TCRdb table, and some are missing; sequencing was by immunoSEQ multiplex PCR. The sample has 180,000 or so clones; about four fifths are singletons. Sample: peripheral blood. The receptors originated from a middle-aged woman with COVID-19, enrolled during active disease.

The gene calls are TRBV3-1 (or the pseudogene TRBV3-2) and TRBJ2-1, with a tentative D call TRBD2 (5 bases). The CDR3 totals 14 residues. Germline V gives CDR1 LGHDT, CDR2 YNNKEL (reference sequence). The germline V and J ends were trimmed by 3 bases and 2 bases, with 8 bases remaining between them. In DNA form, the CDR3 reads TGTGCCAGCAGCCAGGCCGGGGCCTACAATGAGCAGTTCTTC. This translates into CASSQAGAYNEQFF.

The chain links TRBV12-3 or TRBV12-4 to TRBJ2-1; no firm D call. V shed 8 bases and J shed 4 bases, with 6 bases lying between them. This CDR3 spans 11 amino acids. Here the CDR3 reads CASSLYNEQFF. In nucleotides, the CDR3 is TGTGCCAGCTCCCTTTACAATGAGCAGTTCTTC.

The CDR3 nucleotides are TGTGCCAGCAGCACTACGGGACACGGCCTAGCCAAAAACATTCAGTACTTC. Translation gives CASSTTGHGLAKNIQYF. The chain combines TRBV5-8 with TRBJ2-4; a possible D gene is TRBD1 (6 bases). CDR1 is SGHTS, CDR2 YDEGEE, per germline. This CDR3 contains 17 residues. Trimming stripped 4 bases from V and 0 bases from J, with 17 bases between.

This chain connects TRBV29-1 to TRBJ1-5; weak D call: TRBD1 (5 bases). Germline CDR1 SQVTM, CDR2 ANQGSEA. The CDR3 is 12 residues long. Trimming took off 7 bases at V and 3 bases at J, with 10 bases between the two ends. In nucleotides, the CDR3 is TGCAGCGCTCGGGACTCCAATCAGCCCCAGCATTTT. It translates to CSARDSNQPQHF.

This rearrangement joins TRBV11-2 to TRBJ2-5; no clear D. In germline, CDR1 is SGHAT, CDR2 FQNNGV. Deletions cut 0 bases from V and 1 base from J, with 9 bases between. The CDR3 consists of 15 residues. The DNA of the CDR3 is TGTGCCAGCAGCTTAGAACAAAACGTCCAAGAGACCCAGTACTTC. Its protein product is CASSLEQNVQETQYF.

The chain's CDR3 is CASSEPGTGILAFF. The CDR3 nucleotides read TGTGCCAGCAGTGAACCGGGAACAGGGATTTTAGCTTTCTTT. V is TRBV6-1 and J is TRBJ1-1; tentatively, D is TRBD1 (6 bases). This CDR3 comprises 14 residues. Trimming removed 2 bases at V and 10 bases at J, with 17 bases between. Germline V gives CDR1 MNHNS, CDR2 SASEGT.

This sequence joins TRBV28 and TRBJ2-1, with TRBD1 matching over 7 bases. After removal of 5 bases from V and 0 bases from J, the junction contained 10 bases not matched to a gene. Germline loops: CDR1 MDHEN, CDR2 SYDVKM. The CDR3 contains 17 residues. The CDR3 DNA is TGTGCCAGCAGTGGAATCCGACAGGGTCACTCCTACAATGAGCAGTTCTTC. Translating it yields CASSGIRQGHSYNEQFF.

The chain couples TRBV6-2 or TRBV6-3 to TRBJ1-1, with D possibly matching TRBD1 (5 bases). With 2 bases removed from V and 0 bases from J, the gap between germline ends came to 10 bases. Germline assignment: CDR1 MNHEY and CDR2 SVGEGT. The CDR3 has 15 residues. DNA of the CDR3: TGTGCCAGCAGTTACGGGGGGAAGATGAACACTGAAGCTTTCTTT. This sequence encodes CASSYGGKMNTEAFF.

The CDR3 region has the DNA TGTGCCAGCAGACAGGGGGGGAGCTCCTACGAGCAGTACTTC. Its protein product is CASRQGGSSYEQYF. The V and J genes are TRBV28 and TRBJ2-7, with a weak D call TRBD1 (8 bases). The CDR3 has 14 amino acids. Per the germline V gene, CDR1 is MDHEN and CDR2 is SYDVKM. Trimming removed 6 bases at V and 0 bases at J, with 12 bases between.

The chain has TRBV9 and TRBJ2-5, with D possibly matching TRBD1 (5 bases). V was pared by 4 bases and J by 5 bases, with 18 bases between. The CDR3 covers 15 residues. The germline gives CDR1 SGDLS, CDR2 YYNGEE. The CDR3 coding sequence is TGTGCCAGCAGCCCCAAAGACAGAGAGGTGGAGACCCAGTACTTC. Protein product: CASSPKDREVETQYF.

The chain links TRBV9 to TRBJ1-3; 7 positions match TRBD1. Losses at the gene ends were 4 bases for V and 0 bases for J; bases not matched to a gene: 7. The CDR3 contains 16 residues. The V gene's germline CDR1 is SGDLS and CDR2 YYNGEE. The CDR3 region is CASSPSPGGSGNTIYF. CDR3 bases: TGTGCCAGCAGCCCCAGCCCAGGGGGCTCTGGAAACACCATATATTTT.

This clone was counted a few times. This sequence joins TRBV7-9 and TRBJ2-1, with 8 nucleotides matching TRBD2. This CDR3 has 13 residues. V shed 6 bases and J 9 bases; nucleotides not matched to a gene: 7. The germline V gene has CDR1 SEHNR and CDR2 FQNEAQ (reference sequence). CDR3 nucleotide sequence: TGTGCCAGCAGGCCACTAGCGGCGAGTGAGCAGTTCTTC. Amino acid sequence: CASRPLAASEQFF.

The gene calls are TRBV5-6 and TRBJ1-3; D not resolved. The germline V gene encodes CDR1 SGHDT and CDR2 YYEEEE. CDR3 length: 13 residues. V lost 2 bases, J lost 0 bases, and 3 bases lay in between. The CDR3 DNA reads as TGTGCCAGCAGCTTTCTCTCTGGAAACACCATATATTTT. Translation gives CASSFLSGNTIYF.

In this sample, this clone turned up a few times. V usage is TRBV19 and J usage is TRBJ2-4, with 14 nucleotides matching TRBD2. The CDR3 spans 15 residues. J gave up 10 bases and V 5 bases, and 7 bases lay outside the gene matches. Looked up from germline, CDR1 is LNHDA and CDR2 is SQIVND (reference sequence). The CDR3 region has the DNA TGTGCCAGTAGTCAAGGGACTAGCGGGGGAATGATTCAGTACTTC. It translates to CASSQGTSGGMIQYF.

This clone was seen only a few times. V and J are TRBV25-1 and TRBJ2-3; 8 bases are shared with TRBD1. This CDR3 is 15 amino acids long. The germline V gene encodes CDR1 MGHDK and CDR2 SYGVNS. V was pared by 4 bases and J by 2 bases, with 5 bases of the junction left unmatched. CDR3 loop: CASSAQGASTDTQYF. DNA of the CDR3: TGTGCCAGCAGTGCTCAGGGGGCCTCCACAGATACGCAGTATTTT.

The chain uses TRBV27 and TRBJ1-1, with D possibly TRBD1 on 6 matching bases. This CDR3 is built from 11 residues. CDR1 and CDR2 (germline): MNHEY, SMNVEV (reference sequence). Trimming shortened V by 6 bases and J by 8 bases, and 10 bases separated the two germline ends. The CDR3 region is CASSQGLEAFF. CDR3 bases: TGTGCCAGCAGCCAGGGGTTGGAAGCTTTCTTT.

V is TRBV9 and J is TRBJ1-5; weak D call: TRBD1 (5 bases). V gave up 3 bases and J gave up 3 bases, with 10 bases separating them. The germline V gene encodes CDR1 SGDLS and CDR2 YYNGEE. The CDR3 extends over 14 amino acids. The CDR3 DNA follows: TGTGCCAGCAGCGCAGACAGCCTCAATCAGCCCCAGCATTTT. This encodes CASSADSLNQPQHF.

In its sample, this clone was seen many times. This chain connects TRBV7-8 to TRBJ2-1; D call uncertain. The CDR3 runs to 13 residues. The germline CDR1 and CDR2 sequences are SGHVS and FQNEAQ. Between the trimmed V and J ends, which lost 5 bases and 8 bases, there was a span of 13 bases. The CDR3 sequence: CASSPPVEDEQFF. For the CDR3, the DNA is TGTGCCAGCAGCCCTCCGGTTGAGGATGAGCAGTTCTTC.

CDR3 sequence (DNA): TGTGCCAGCAGTTTACATCTAGCGGGCGGATACGAGCAGTACGTC. Encoded protein: CASSLHLAGGYEQYV. The chain carries TRBV27 and TRBJ2-7, with 8 bases that match TRBD2. V was clipped by 2 bases and J by 4 bases; unmatched bases: 7. Germline CDR1 reads MNHEY; CDR2 reads SMNVEV (reference sequence). The CDR3 sequence is 15 residues long.

A word on this clone: Other DNA sequences from this sample encode an identical CDR3 as well. The chain links TRBV6-5 to TRBJ1-6; D possibly corresponds to TRBD1 (6 bases). CDR3 length: 13 residues. Germline CDR1 is MNHEY and CDR2 is SVGAGI. The V end lost 6 bases, the J end lost 5 bases, and 8 bases lay between the germline ends. In nucleotides, the CDR3 is TGTGCCAGCAGCAGGGGAAATAATTCACCCCTCCACTTT. It yields the protein CASSRGNNSPLHF.

The chain uses TRBV5-4 and TRBJ2-1, with D maybe TRBD2 (6 bases). V shed 6 bases and J shed 6 bases, with 13 bases lying between them. Germline lookup yields CDR1 SGHNT and CDR2 YYREEE (reference sequence). This CDR3 comprises 13 residues. CDR3 DNA sequence: TGTGCCAGCACCTGGACGGAGGGCAATGAGCAGTTCTTC. Translating it yields CASTWTEGNEQFF.

Comments on this clone: The germline gene is not matched at one end of the junction; a read error may be the cause. The CDR3 nucleotides are TGCAGCGTTGAATTGGGTGGACGGGGACAGGGCTCGCCTATCTCCTTC. Translating gives CSVELGGRGQGSPISF. The J gene is TRBJ1-2, the V gene TRBV29-1, with 9 bases identical to TRBD1. This CDR3 has 16 amino acids. Germline values: CDR1 SQVTM, CDR2 ANQGSEA.

This clone has only a few counts. This sample includes further DNA sequences coding for the same CDR3. This chain links TRBV7-9 with TRBJ1-2, with unresolved D. The V gene lost 1 base and the J gene lost 2 bases, with 8 bases spanning the gap. The CDR3 sequence is 14 residues long. Germline V lookup: CDR1 SEHNR, CDR2 FQNEAQ (reference sequence). In DNA form, the CDR3 reads TGTGCCAGCAGCTTAGGTCAGGCAAACTATGGCTACACCTTC. Amino acids: CASSLGQANYGYTF. Full variable domain (remainder filled in from reference TRBV7-9 and TRBJ1-2): DTGVSQNPRHKITKRGQNVTFRCDPISEHNRLYWYRQTLGQGPEFLTYFQNEAQLEKSRLLSDRFSAERPKGSFSTLEIQRTEQGDSAMYLCASSLGQANYGYTFGSGTRLTVV.

This chain uses TRBV7-3 with TRBJ2-3; 8 bases match TRBD2. The CDR3 has 15 amino acids. Germline CDR1 is SGHTA and CDR2 is FQGTGA. V dropped 2 bases and J dropped 1; count of bases not matched to a gene: 2. Written as DNA, the CDR3 is TGTGCCAGCAGCTTAGACGGGAGGGGCACAGATACGCAGTATTTT. Protein sequence: CASSLDGRGTDTQYF. Based on the CDR3 plus reference TRBV7-3 and TRBJ2-3, the full variable domain is GAGVSQTPSNKVTEKGKYVELRCDPISGHTALYWYRQSLGQGPEFLIYFQGTGAADDSGLPNDRFFAVRPEGSVSTLKIQRTERGDSAVYLCASSLDGRGTDTQYFGPGTRLTVL.

This sequence joins TRBV6-5 and TRBJ1-5; 10 nucleotides match TRBD1. Germline V gives CDR1 MNHEY, CDR2 SVGAGI. J was trimmed by 1 base and V by 5 bases; bases with no gene match: 2. The CDR3 contains 15 residues. CDR3 sequence: CASSRQGASNQPQHF. CDR3 nucleotides: TGTGCCAGCAGTCGACAGGGGGCAAGCAATCAGCCCCAGCATTTT.

V is TRBV19 and J is TRBJ1-2; a weak D match, TRBD1 (6 bases). The germline gives CDR1 LNHDA, CDR2 SQIVND (reference sequence). The CDR3 length is 13 residues. Trimming took 4 bases from V and 8 from J, leaving 14 bases between them. The CDR3 sequence: CASSTGQTAGYTF. The CDR3 DNA follows: TGTGCCAGTAGTACAGGACAGACGGCGGGCTACACCTTC.

This rearrangement joins TRBV27 to TRBJ2-6, with 10 bases identical to TRBD1. CDR1 is MNHEY, CDR2 SMNVEV, per germline (reference sequence). V trimming: 5 bases; J trimming: 2 bases; junction bases outside the gene matches: 6. This CDR3 contains 17 residues. CDR3 sequence (DNA): TGTGCCAGCAGTGCCGGGACAGGGGAACCTGGGGCCAACGTCCTGACTTTC. It is translated as CASSAGTGEPGANVLTF.

The V call is TRBV4-1, the J call TRBJ1-1; possible D gene TRBD1, 5 bases. The CDR3 has 17 amino acids. CDR1 MGHRA and CDR2 YSYEKL come from the germline V gene. V was clipped by 4 bases and J by 1 base, with 19 bases between them. CDR3 DNA sequence: TGCGCCAGCAGCCGGCTCATGTCAGGGCAATCGAACACTGAAGCTTTCTTT. Its protein product is CASSRLMSGQSNTEAFF.

This rearrangement joins TRBV19 to TRBJ1-2, with 7 nucleotides matching TRBD1. The CDR3 has 15 residues. The ends lost 1 base at V and 6 bases at J; junction bases unmatched: 8. Germline lookup yields CDR1 LNHDA and CDR2 SQIVND (reference sequence). The CDR3 is CASSIALRGSDGYTF. In DNA, the CDR3 is TGTGCCAGTAGTATAGCCCTCAGGGGGAGCGATGGCTACACCTTC.